Listed below are T cell receptor beta chains from one sample, sequenced in a study of naive and memory T cell subsets. TCRdb reanalysed the UMI-ligation and nested PCR reads using MiXCR and keeps one entry per CDR3 protein. The table has about 120,000 distinct CDR3 sequences, over 30% seen once. The sample consisted of central memory CD4+ T cells from blood. These receptors were taken from a human donor in good health. Each CDR3 is given with its conserved first and last residue.

J gene	V gene	CDR3 protein
TRBJ2-1	TRBV10-1	CASSDTLYNEQFF
TRBJ1-3	TRBV30	CAWSFRDLGNTIYF
TRBJ2-7	TRBV29-1	CSAGQFSYEQYF
TRBJ2-3	TRBV29-1	CSAAMGLATNTDTQYF
TRBJ1-2	TRBV29-1	CSARLGGLYGYTF
TRBJ2-1	TRBV20-1	CSARRAGLRADEQFF
TRBJ2-1	TRBV20-1	CSASLLGSYNEQFF
TRBJ2-1	TRBV20-1	CSASIAGGPSEQFF
TRBJ2-3	TRBV5-1	CASRFRGGRNADTQYF
TRBJ1-6	TRBV25-1	CASTAQGNNSPLHF
TRBJ2-7	TRBV12-3/TRBV12-4	CASSLTGDHEQYF
TRBJ2-3	TRBV7-6	CASSSQTRLAATDTQYF
TRBJ2-1	TRBV29-1	CSVEAAGRSYNEQFF
TRBJ2-3	TRBV6-6	CASSYGTSGKSTDTQYF
TRBJ1-4	TRBV20-1	CSARVGRAGEKLFF
TRBJ2-1	TRBV29-1	CSSLGLTYNEQFF
TRBJ2-7	TRBV3-1	CASSHGVPSYEQYF
TRBJ2-1	TRBV4-3	CASSRETSGSAYNEQFF
TRBJ1-1	TRBV6-2/TRBV6-3	CASSFWTGRTEAFF
TRBJ1-5	TRBV2	CASRIGTANQPQHF
TRBJ2-2	TRBV7-2	CASRTPWETGELFF
TRBJ2-1	TRBV6-2/TRBV6-3	CASSRTSGHYNEQFF
TRBJ2-7	TRBV15	CATSRVRGDSYEQYF
TRBJ1-3	TRBV28	CASGPQVRGNTIYF
TRBJ2-2	TRBV7-2	CASRSRPGGDTGELFF
TRBJ2-2	TRBV18	CASSPAQSNTGELFF
TRBJ2-2	TRBV5-1	CASTPGWLAGAGELFF
TRBJ2-3	TRBV20-1	CSARNQAGWGTDTQYF
TRBJ2-5	TRBV10-3	CAISSSPGLAVKNQETQYF
TRBJ1-1	TRBV29-1	CSAYRGWNTEAFF
TRBJ1-5	TRBV28	CASSPLQGRPDQPQHF
TRBJ1-1	TRBV6-2/TRBV6-3	CASSYLPRPDRAVTEAFF
TRBJ1-5	TRBV2	CASSELTSSSNQPQHF
TRBJ2-3	TRBV30	CAWTSVTDTQYF
TRBJ2-7	TRBV28	CASERARYEQYF
TRBJ2-7	TRBV7-8	CASSLFGRTTYEQYF
TRBJ2-3	TRBV24-1	CATSDLDSTDTQYF
TRBJ1-1	TRBV10-3	CAISEIPDTEAFF
TRBJ2-2	TRBV9	CASSVGQGAGELFF
TRBJ2-3	TRBV10-3	CAISESTSGPYTDTQYF